The 27 T cell receptor beta chains reported below all come from one sample, sequenced in a study of CD4 T cell repertoires in COVID-19. This table comes from immunoSEQ multiplex PCR, and its TCRdb copy is limited to in-frame clones, with some not included. The sample carries about 75,000 clones, about four fifths recorded once. Sequencing used CD4+ T cells from peripheral blood, obtained after recovery from COVID-19. The receptor source for this set is a human donor who had COVID-19.

About this clone: The sample has other DNA sequences that encode this CDR3 too. The V gene is TRBV7-2, the J gene TRBJ2-2, with a weak D call TRBD2 (6 bases). The CDR3 loop spans 16 amino acids. Germline CDR1 reads SGHTA; CDR2 reads FQGNSA. With 1 base removed from V and 1 base from J, the gap between germline ends came to 10 bases. The CDR3 bases are TGTGCCAGCAGCTTAGGAATTAGCGGGAACACCGGGGAGCTGTTTTTT. Its protein product is CASSLGISGNTGELFF.

V is TRBV5-1 and J is TRBJ2-7, with 9 bases aligning to TRBD2. J was trimmed by 3 bases and V by 2 bases; bases with no gene match: 15. This CDR3 is 18 amino acids long. In germline, CDR1 is SGHRS, CDR2 YFSETQ. CDR3 in DNA: TGCGCCAGCAGCTTCGGTTCTAGCGGGACCACGATACTCTACGAGCAGTACTTC. Translated, it gives CASSFGSSGTTILYEQYF.

The chain combines TRBV23-1 with TRBJ2-5; D unresolved. TRBV23-1 is identified as an open reading frame with a role that is uncertain. The CDR3 is 17 amino acids. Trimming pared 2 bases from V and 5 bases from J, leaving 21 bases between. This chain's CDR3 is CASSQGSSGTARETQYF. DNA of the CDR3: TGCGCCAGCAGTCAAGGTTCCTCAGGAACGGCAAGGGAGACCCAGTACTTC.

The chain couples TRBV10-3 to TRBJ1-5; D call uncertain. CDR3 length: 14 amino acids. Trimming removed 8 bases at V and 7 bases at J, with 18 bases between. From germline, CDR1 is ENHRY and CDR2 SYGVKD. Written as DNA, the CDR3 is TGTGCCATCGCCCGGGATCCGGAGGGACAGCCCCAGCATTTT. Translated, it gives CAIARDPEGQPQHF.

The chain recombines TRBV6-6 with TRBJ2-1, with 9 bases lining up with TRBD2. This CDR3 is built from 16 residues. Per germline, CDR1 MNHNY and CDR2 SVGAGI (reference sequence). V lost 6 bases, J lost 5 bases, and 11 bases stayed unmatched. In DNA, the CDR3 is TGTGCCAGCAGCCCTGATAGCGGGAGAAGGAACAATGAGCAGTTCTTC. As protein: CASSPDSGRRNNEQFF.

The V gene is TRBV5-1, the J gene TRBJ2-1; 7 bases are a match to TRBD1. The V gene's germline CDR1 is SGHRS and CDR2 YFSETQ. The ends lost 4 bases at V and 3 bases at J; junction bases unmatched: 4. This CDR3 contains 14 residues. In DNA, the CDR3 is TGCGCCAGCAGCCTCCGGGACAGCTACAATGAGCAGTTCTTC. Translated, it gives CASSLRDSYNEQFF.

The J gene is TRBJ2-7, the V gene TRBV28; TRBD2 matches at 11 bases. The CDR3 is 16 amino acids. The V gene end was trimmed by 3 bases and the J gene end by 1 base; junction bases not matched to a gene: 5. Germline V lookup: CDR1 MDHEN, CDR2 SYDVKM. This CDR3 is CASSFTSGRNSYEQYF. CDR3 coding DNA: TGTGCCAGCAGTTTTACTAGCGGGAGAAATTCCTACGAGCAGTACTTC. The full variable domain, its missing parts supplied by reference TRBV28 and TRBJ2-7, is DVKVTQSSRYLVKRTGEKVFLECVQDMDHENMFWYRQDPGLGLRLIYFSYDVKMKEKGDIPEGYSVSREKKERFSLILESASTNQTSMYLCASSFTSGRNSYEQYFGPGTRLTVT.

The J gene is TRBJ2-7, the V gene TRBV12-3 or TRBV12-4; 7 nucleotides align to TRBD2. V was clipped by 0 bases and J by 6 bases; unmatched bases: 2. This CDR3 has 13 amino acids. The CDR3 protein is CASSLAPGGEQYF. The CDR3 DNA sequence: TGTGCCAGCAGTTTAGCTCCGGGGGGCGAGCAGTACTTC.

The gene calls are TRBV10-1 and TRBJ2-5; no firm D call. Germline-derived CDR1 and CDR2 are WNHNN and SYGVQD (reference sequence). The CDR3 spans 11 residues. Trimming took 5 bases from V and 12 from J, leaving 13 bases between them. CDR3 DNA: TGCGCCAGCAGTATCGGACCAGTTAAGTACTTC. This codes for CASSIGPVKYF.

This clone was seen just once. This chain joins TRBV5-8 and TRBJ1-2; 8 bases fit TRBD1. V lost 2 bases and J lost 8; bases outside the gene matches: 2. From germline, CDR1 is SGHTS and CDR2 YDEGEE. The CDR3 consists of 12 residues. CDR3 in amino acids: CASSFGQGGYTF. DNA of the CDR3: TGTGCCAGCAGCTTTGGACAGGGAGGCTACACCTTC. Using reference TRBV5-8 and TRBJ1-2 for the parts outside the CDR3, the full variable domain is EAGVTQSPTHLIKTRGQQATLRCSPISGHTSVYWYQQALGLGLQFLLWYDEGEERNRGNFPPRFSGRQFPNYSSELNVNALELEDSALYLCASSFGQGGYTFGSGTRLTVV.

This rearrangement joins TRBV5-3 to TRBJ2-7; TRBD1 is a possible D gene (5 bases). TRBV5-3 is placed among ORFs of uncertain function. Trimming left V 0 bases short and J 0 bases short, with 7 bases between. The CDR3 covers 14 residues. The CDR3 loop reads CARSLVRASYEQYF. The CDR3 region has the DNA TGTGCCAGAAGCTTGGTCAGGGCCTCCTACGAGCAGTACTTC.

The J gene is TRBJ2-3, the V gene TRBV7-9, with D unclear. The CDR3 totals 15 residues. Germline assignment: CDR1 SEHNR and CDR2 FQNEAQ (reference sequence). V lost 0 bases to trimming and J lost 2 bases, with 9 bases between them. The CDR3: CASSLAVGFTDTQYF. Written as DNA, the CDR3 is TGTGCCAGCAGCTTAGCGGTAGGGTTCACAGATACGCAGTATTTT.

This rearrangement joins TRBV6-5 to TRBJ1-2; tentatively, D is TRBD1 (5 bases). Germline CDR1 is MNHEY and CDR2 is SVGAGI. The CDR3 covers 14 residues. Between the trimmed V and J ends, which lost 10 bases and 4 bases, there was a span of 19 bases. Here the CDR3 reads CATKGDRSFYGYTF. CDR3 nucleotide sequence: TGTGCCACAAAGGGCGACAGAAGTTTCTATGGCTACACCTTC.

The V call is TRBV12-3 or TRBV12-4, the J call TRBJ2-3; unclear D gene. Trimming left V 6 bases short and J 2 bases short, with 6 bases between. The CDR3 is made up of 12 amino acids. The CDR3 DNA reads as TGTGCCAGCAGACTGACCACAGATACGCAGTATTTT. Translating gives CASRLTTDTQYF.

The CDR3 DNA reads TGTGCCAGCAGCTTTTCGGGAGGGGAAACTGAAGCTTTCTTT. Translated: CASSFSGGETEAFF. This rearrangement joins TRBV7-2 to TRBJ1-1; D might be TRBD1 (5 bases). V shed 3 bases and J shed 5 bases, with 13 bases lying between them. The CDR3 has 14 residues. Germline CDR1 and CDR2: SGHTA and FQGNSA.

With respect to this clone: One end of the junction fails to match germline, which may point to a read error. Additional DNA sequences in this sample encode the identical CDR3. J is TRBJ1-3 and V is TRBV9, with TRBD1 as a possible D gene (5 bases). CDR3 size: 15 residues. Germline loops: CDR1 SGDLS, CDR2 YYNGEE. The CDR3 nucleotides read TGTGCTAGCAGCGGAACCGGGACTACCGGAAACACCATATATTTT. Its translation is CASSGTGTTGNTIYF.

The rearrangement links TRBV5-4 to TRBJ2-1; D is perhaps TRBD2 (6 bases). Germline V gene data show CDR1 as SGHNT and CDR2 as YYREEE (reference sequence). The germline V and J ends were trimmed by 5 bases and 0 bases, with 6 bases remaining between them. The CDR3 is 13 amino acids. CDR3 in amino acids: CASRRDSYNEQFF. For the CDR3, the DNA is TGTGCCAGCAGGCGGGACTCCTACAATGAGCAGTTCTTC.

V is TRBV9 and J is TRBJ2-2, with 12 nucleotides matching TRBD2. There are 16 residues in the CDR3. The germline V gene has CDR1 SGDLS and CDR2 YYNGEE. V lost 6 bases, J lost 5 bases, and 8 bases stayed unmatched. The CDR3, as DNA: TGTGCCAGCATCCCTAGCGGGGGGGCTTGGACCGGGGAGCTGTTTTTT. Protein product: CASIPSGGAWTGELFF.

The rearrangement uses TRBV18 and TRBJ1-1; D is uncertain. Deletions cut 5 bases from V and 2 bases from J, with 9 bases between. The CDR3 consists of 13 residues. Germline values: CDR1 KGHSH, CDR2 LQKENI. This chain's CDR3 is CASSSKGNTEAFF. The CDR3 coding sequence is TGTGCCAGCTCATCCAAGGGTAACACTGAAGCTTTCTTT.

The chain has TRBV5-1 and TRBJ2-1; TRBD2 agrees at 9 bases. CDR1 is SGHRS, CDR2 YFSETQ, per germline. CDR3 length equals 16 residues. J gave up 4 bases and V 0 bases, and 5 bases lay outside the gene matches. CDR3 DNA: TGCGCCAGCAGCTTGGAAGGGCTAGCGGGATACAATGAGCAGTTCTTC. This codes for CASSLEGLAGYNEQFF.

The V call is TRBV6-1, the J call TRBJ1-2, with D maybe TRBD1 (6 bases). The CDR3 loop spans 14 amino acids. Trimming took 1 base from V and 4 from J, leaving 10 bases between them. Germline assignment: CDR1 MNHNS and CDR2 SASEGT. The chain's CDR3 is CASSEGTETYGYTF. CDR3 coding DNA: TGTGCCAGCAGTGAAGGGACAGAAACCTATGGCTACACCTTC.

Comment on this clone: The sample has other DNA sequences that encode this CDR3 too. The chain employs TRBV7-9 and TRBJ2-7; D ambiguous. Germline V gene data show CDR1 as SEHNR and CDR2 as FQNEAQ (reference sequence). The CDR3 runs 12 residues. Trimming removed 1 base at V and 3 bases at J, with 4 bases between. CDR3 protein: CASSLVSYEQYF. CDR3 in DNA: TGTGCCAGCAGCTTAGTAAGCTACGAGCAGTACTTC.

The V and J genes are TRBV7-2 and TRBJ2-5; D is undetermined. Germline V gives CDR1 SGHTA, CDR2 FQGNSA. The germline V and J ends were trimmed by 5 bases and 1 base, with 14 bases remaining between them. CDR3 size: 15 residues. Written as DNA, the CDR3 is TGTGCCAGCAGCCTCTCCACCACACCCCAAGAGACCCAGTACTTC. Residues: CASSLSTTPQETQYF.

The chain links TRBV6-1 to TRBJ1-6; no clear D gene. Germline CDR1 is MNHNS and CDR2 is SASEGT. V shed 2 bases and J shed 0 bases, with 11 bases lying between them. The CDR3 is 17 residues long. CDR3 residues: CASSERGLASYNSPLHF. CDR3 DNA sequence: TGTGCCAGCAGTGAAAGAGGGCTGGCCTCCTATAATTCACCCCTCCACTTT.

This chain links TRBV7-3 with TRBJ1-3; 7 bases agree with TRBD1. Trimming cost V 5 bases and J 7 bases; bases outside gene matches: 5. Germline V gives CDR1 SGHTA, CDR2 FQGTGA. The CDR3 runs to 13 residues. The CDR3 sequence: CASSPGGSNTIYF. CDR3 nucleotides: TGTGCCAGCAGCCCAGGGGGGAGCAACACCATATATTTT.

The chain carries TRBV27 and TRBJ2-7; D call uncertain. Germline CDR1 and CDR2: MNHEY and SMNVEV (reference sequence). Trimming stripped 4 bases from V and 1 base from J, with 8 bases between. The CDR3 loop spans 13 amino acids. The CDR3 spells CASSWAGSYEQYF. CDR3 coding DNA: TGTGCCAGCAGTTGGGCAGGTTCCTACGAGCAGTACTTC.

V is TRBV27 and J is TRBJ2-5; 9 nucleotides agree with TRBD1. The trim removed 9 bases at V and 2 bases at J, leaving 4 bases unmatched. This CDR3 region has 13 residues. Germline CDR1 MNHEY, CDR2 SMNVEV (reference sequence). The CDR3 region is CASKTGGQETQYF. The DNA for the CDR3 is TGTGCCAGTAAGACAGGGGGACAAGAGACCCAGTACTTC.